What follows are 23 T cell receptor beta chains derived from one specimen sequenced in a study of post-analysis software for immune sequencing data. Unique molecular identifiers tagged the TCR beta cDNA libraries. TCRdb re-called the PCR reads through MiXCR, storing one row per CDR3 protein. The sample records approximately 360,000 distinct CDR3 sequences, less than 40% being singletons. No antigen has been assigned to these receptors. Whole-study findings and limits: In patients, about 5 TRBV segments were more frequent than in controls, with TRBV5-6, TRBV5-1 and TRBV20-1 among them.

Material for sequencing was blood. The receptors come from a girl aged 10-17 years with multiple sclerosis.

The sample holds a few counts of this clonotype. The rearrangement joins TRBV7-2 to TRBJ2-5, with 8 bases fitting TRBD1. The CDR3 contains 11 residues. The ends lost 5 bases at V and 11 bases at J; junction bases unmatched: 4. Germline CDR1 reads SGHTA; CDR2 reads FQGNSA. The CDR3 spells CASSHDRGQYF. CDR3 DNA: TGTGCCAGCAGCCACGACAGGGGTCAGTACTTC.

The chain is built from TRBV6-5 and TRBJ2-3, with D maybe TRBD2 (6 bases). V lost 5 bases, J lost 10 bases, and 19 bases lay in between. This CDR3 region has 14 residues. CDR1 is MNHEY, CDR2 SVGAGI, per germline. CDR3 bases: TGTGCCAGCAGTCGTCAGGGCGGGGCCCGATCGCAGTATTTT. As protein: CASSRQGGARSQYF.

J is TRBJ1-1 and V is TRBV6-5; possible D gene TRBD1, 6 bases. Germline V CDR1 and CDR2: MNHEY, SVGAGI. The CDR3 extends over 13 amino acids. The ends were cut back, 7 bases at V and 7 bases at J, with 16 bases in the middle. CDR3 region: CASTRQESVEAFF. CDR3 in DNA: TGTGCCAGCACCCGACAGGAATCGGTTGAAGCTTTCTTT.

The CDR3 bases are TGTGCCAGCAGTCCCGGGACAGCAAATGAGCAGTTCTTC. Protein: CASSPGTANEQFF. This sequence joins TRBV28 and TRBJ2-1; 7 positions agree with TRBD1. Germline CDR1 reads MDHEN; CDR2 reads SYDVKM. With V trimmed by 5 bases and J by 7 bases, 5 bases remained unmatched. The CDR3 loop spans 13 amino acids. The variable domain in full, completed from reference TRBV28 and TRBJ2-1, reads DVKVTQSSRYLVKRTGEKVFLECVQDMDHENMFWYRQDPGLGLRLIYFSYDVKMKEKGDIPEGYSVSREKKERFSLILESASTNQTSMYLCASSPGTANEQFFGPGTRLTVL.

This clonotype is a singleton in its sample. The genes are TRBV20-1 and TRBJ2-1, with 8 bases that match TRBD2. This CDR3 region has 14 residues. Trimming cost V 6 bases and J 3 bases; bases outside gene matches: 7. Per the germline V gene, CDR1 is DFQATT and CDR2 is SNEGSKA (reference sequence). DNA of the CDR3: TGCAGTGCCCCGGGACTAGTCATCTACAATGAGCAGTTCTTC. It yields the protein CSAPGLVIYNEQFF.

Only a few counts were recorded for this clonotype. The chain carries TRBV29-1 and TRBJ2-3; TRBD1 matches 12 bases. The CDR3 loop spans 15 amino acids. J was trimmed by 5 bases and V by 6 bases; bases with no gene match: 9. Germline CDR1 and CDR2: SQVTM and ANQGSEA. CDR3 region: CSVRDRGRLEDTQYF. The CDR3 nucleotides are TGCAGCGTACGGGACAGGGGGCGGCTGGAAGATACGCAGTATTTT.

This clonotype turned up a few times. CDR3 nucleotides: TGTGCCAGCAGCTTAGCGCCCCGCGGGGGCAGGCGAGGGGAGACCCAGTACTTC. Protein product: CASSLAPRGGRRGETQYF. V gene TRBV7-2 combines with J gene TRBJ2-5; maybe TRBD2 (7 bases). CDR3 size: 18 residues. Germline-derived CDR1 and CDR2 are SGHTA and FQGNSA. Trimming left V 0 bases short and J 5 bases short, with 22 bases between.

The table lists this clonotype with a count of one. This CDR3 reads CASSPQGNTIYF. The CDR3 DNA reads as TGTGCCAGCAGTCCACAGGGAAACACCATATATTTT. The chain recombines TRBV6-5 with TRBJ1-3; D unresolved. The CDR3 covers 12 residues. The V end was cut by 5 bases, the J end by 4 bases, with 6 bases between. CDR1 and CDR2 (germline): MNHEY, SVGAGI.

This clonotype was counted between two and nine times. This chain links TRBV3-1 with TRBJ1-2; D perhaps matches TRBD1 (6 bases). CDR1 LGHDT and CDR2 YNNKEL come from the germline V gene (reference sequence). This CDR3 has 18 amino acids. The V and J ends lost 0 bases and 0 bases respectively, with 17 bases between them. The CDR3 loop reads CASSQDRSPPGANYGYTF. The CDR3 nucleotides are TGTGCCAGCAGCCAAGATCGGAGCCCCCCAGGGGCTAACTATGGCTACACCTTC.

In its sample, this clonotype was seen a few times. This chain connects TRBV5-5 to TRBJ2-3, with 11 bases fitting TRBD2. The CDR3 runs to 18 residues. V shed 4 bases and J 0 bases; nucleotides not matched to a gene: 10. Germline CDR1 and CDR2: SGHKS and YYEKEE (reference sequence). The DNA of the CDR3 is TGTGCCAGCAGCCTTTATCCTAGCGGGGGGATTAGCACAGATACGCAGTATTTT. Its translation is CASSLYPSGGISTDTQYF. Based on the CDR3 plus reference TRBV5-5 and TRBJ2-3, the full variable domain is DAGVTQSPTHLIKTRGQQVTLRCSPISGHKSVSWYQQVLGQGPQFIFQYYEKEERGRGNFPDRFSARQFPNYSSELNVNALLLGDSALYLCASSLYPSGGISTDTQYFGPGTRLTVL.

CDR3 in DNA: TGTGCCAGCAGTTTTGGGCGCACCTACGGCAAAAACATTCAGTACTTC. Residues: CASSFGRTYGKNIQYF. The chain links TRBV28 to TRBJ2-4; D uncertain. Germline V CDR1 and CDR2: MDHEN, SYDVKM. Trimming removed 3 bases at V and 3 bases at J, with 15 bases between. CDR3 length equals 16 residues.

The V and J genes are TRBV6-6 and TRBJ2-1; maybe TRBD1 (6 bases). The V end was cut by 10 bases, the J end by 5 bases, with 15 bases between. CDR3 length equals 13 residues. Germline V lookup: CDR1 MNHNY, CDR2 SVGAGI (reference sequence). This CDR3 reads CATRDIINNEQFF. CDR3 coding DNA: TGTGCCACCCGGGACATTATTAACAATGAGCAGTTCTTC.

This clonotype was counted between two and nine times. The chain uses TRBV28 and TRBJ2-3; TRBD1 agrees at 9 bases. There are 15 residues in the CDR3. Germline V gene data show CDR1 as MDHEN and CDR2 as SYDVKM. V shed 4 bases and J 6 bases; nucleotides not matched to a gene: 8. The CDR3 reads CASSSTGQGVDTQYF. CDR3 DNA sequence: TGTGCCAGCAGTTCTACGGGACAGGGTGTTGATACGCAGTATTTT.

The V and J genes are TRBV4-3 and TRBJ2-1; tentative D call: TRBD1 (5 bases). Germline CDR1 and CDR2: LGHNA and YSLEER. The length of the CDR3 is 15 residues. Trimming shortened V by 0 bases and J by 8 bases, and 14 bases separated the two germline ends. The CDR3 nucleotides read TGCGCCAGCAGCCAAGAAAGCAGGGCTCCTGATGAGCAGTTCTTC. It translates to CASSQESRAPDEQFF.

This clonotype was observed once. The chain couples TRBV7-2 to TRBJ1-2; D uncertain. Trimming took off 5 bases at V and 3 bases at J, with 13 bases between the two ends. Germline values: CDR1 SGHTA, CDR2 FQGNSA. The CDR3 runs 14 residues. CDR3 sequence reads: CASSPRASYYGYTF. CDR3 coding DNA: TGTGCCAGCAGCCCCCGGGCATCGTACTATGGCTACACCTTC.

This clonotype has at least ten counts. CDR3 sequence reads: CATSRDRAGGNSPYNEQFF. CDR3 in DNA: TGTGCCACCAGCAGAGATCGGGCCGGGGGGAATAGCCCCTACAATGAGCAGTTCTTC. This chain uses TRBV15 with TRBJ2-1; TRBD2 aligns across 7 bases. The CDR3 has 19 residues. With V trimmed by 0 bases and J by 2 bases, 13 bases remained unmatched. Germline CDR1 and CDR2: LNHNV and YYDKDF (reference sequence). The variable domain in full, with the rest retrieved from reference TRBV15 and TRBJ2-1, is DAMVIQNPRYQVTQFGKPVTLSCSQTLNHNVMYWYQQKSSQAPKLLFHYYDKDFNNEADTPDNFQSRRPNTSFCFLDIRSPGLGDTAMYLCATSRDRAGGNSPYNEQFFGPGTRLTVL.

J is TRBJ2-2 and V is TRBV6-5, with a weak D call TRBD1 (6 bases). This CDR3 comprises 13 residues. V was shortened by 6 bases and J by 7 bases, with 12 bases between the two germline ends. Germline V lookup: CDR1 MNHEY, CDR2 SVGAGI. The CDR3 DNA sequence: TGTGCCAGCAGGAGGACAGTAATCGGGGAGCTGTTTTTT. The encoded protein is CASRRTVIGELFF.

This rearrangement joins TRBV12-3 or TRBV12-4 to TRBJ1-1; tentative D call: TRBD1 (5 bases). The CDR3 covers 14 residues. V was trimmed by 5 bases and J by 4 bases, leaving 14 bases between them. The CDR3 loop is CASSAAGGGTEAFF. The CDR3 DNA reads as TGTGCCAGCAGTGCCGCCGGGGGGGGCACTGAAGCTTTCTTT.

V and J are TRBV2 and TRBJ1-1; possible D gene TRBD1, 5 bases. The CDR3 is made up of 14 amino acids. The germline V and J ends were trimmed by 6 bases and 1 base, with 12 bases remaining between them. From germline, CDR1 is SNHLY and CDR2 FYNNEI. CDR3 sequence (DNA): TGTGCCAGCAGGTTTCTGGACACGAACACTGAAGCTTTCTTT. Encoded protein: CASRFLDTNTEAFF.

The chain combines TRBV7-4 with TRBJ2-7; unclear D gene. The CDR3 loop spans 14 amino acids. Germline V gene lookup returns CDR1 SGHVT and CDR2 SQSDAQ. Trimming left V 2 bases short and J 2 bases short, with 10 bases between. The CDR3 DNA is TGTGCCAGCAGCTTAAGAGCACTCACCTACGAGCAGTACTTC. Translated: CASSLRALTYEQYF.

In its sample, this clonotype was seen a few times. The rearrangement uses TRBV7-8 and TRBJ2-3; a possible D gene is TRBD2 (6 bases). The CDR3 length is 14 residues. Trimming stripped 5 bases from V and 0 bases from J, with 9 bases between. The germline gives CDR1 SGHVS, CDR2 FQNEAQ. The CDR3 protein is CASSVGTSTDTQYF. CDR3 DNA: TGTGCCAGCAGCGTCGGGACTAGCACAGATACGCAGTATTTT.

The table lists this clonotype with a few counts. Its ends do not fully match the called genes, so a read error is possible. V usage is TRBV7-2 and J usage is TRBJ2-1; D might be TRBD2 (5 bases). This CDR3 region has 12 residues. Looked up from germline, CDR1 is SGHTA and CDR2 is FQGNSA. The CDR3 region has the DNA TGTGCCAACAGCACGGGGTACAATGAGCAGTTCTTC. Translated: CANSTGYNEQFF.

V is TRBV6-1 and J is TRBJ1-5, with 7 bases that match TRBD1. Germline V gene sequence: CDR1 MNHNS, CDR2 SASEGT. This CDR3 comprises 18 residues. The V gene end was trimmed by 0 bases and the J gene end by 0 bases; junction bases not matched to a gene: 8. This CDR3 is CASSEAGQWDYSNQPQHF. CDR3 DNA: TGTGCCAGCAGTGAAGCGGGACAGTGGGACTATAGCAATCAGCCCCAGCATTTT.